Listed below are T cell receptor beta chains from one sample, sequenced in a study of blood T cell repertoires in COVID-19. TCRdb's copy holds only in-frame clones and misses some; the assay was immunoSEQ multiplex PCR. The table records 100,000 to 120,000 clones, approximately 85% of them present only once. The material sequenced was peripheral blood. These receptors all stem from a woman aged 55-70 years with acute or convalescent COVID-19. Each CDR3 is given with its conserved first and last residue. D genes are given only for firm matches. Clone size is given for some rows only: seen once, a few or many times, or a class if the clone is expanded.

D	V	size	J	DNA	CDR3
.	TRBV19	few	TRBJ2-2	TGTGCCAGTAGTCGGCGGGAGAACACCGGGGAGCTGTTTTTT	CASSRRENTGELFF
TRBD1	TRBV10-3	.	TRBJ2-2	TGTGCCATCAACGGACAGGTCGACACCGGGGAGCTGTTTTTT	CAINGQVDTGELFF
.	TRBV6-1	.	TRBJ2-6	TGTGCCAGCAGTGAATTGCTAGGAAACTCTGGGGCCAACGTCCTGACTTTC	CASSELLGNSGANVLTF
.	TRBV7-2	.	TRBJ2-7	TGTGCCAGCAGCTTACGTCAGGGGACCATCGAGGGTAACGAGCAGTACTTC	CASSLRQGTIEGNEQYF
.	TRBV21-1	.	TRBJ2-1	TGTGCCAGCAGCAAAGTGATGCGGGGCGACTACAATGAGCAGTTCTTC	CASSKVMRGDYNEQFF
TRBD2	TRBV7-9	.	TRBJ2-7	TGTGCCAGCAGCTTACATCCTAGCGGGGCCTACGAGCAGTACTTC	CASSLHPSGAYEQYF
.	TRBV11-2	.	TRBJ1-2	TGTGCCAGCAGCTTAGGTGCGCAGGACTATGGCTACACCTTC	CASSLGAQDYGYTF
.	TRBV19	.	TRBJ1-4	TGTGCCAGTAGTATCTATAGTGAAAAACTGTTTTTT	CASSIYSEKLFF
TRBD1	TRBV14	.	TRBJ2-5	TGTGCCAGCAGCCAAGCCGTAGGGGGCGAGACCCAGTACTTC	CASSQAVGGETQYF
.	TRBV30	.	TRBJ1-6	TGTGCCTGGAGTGTTATTCGTCCCCTCCACTTT	CAWSVIRPLHF
.	TRBV19	.	TRBJ2-3	TGTGCCAGTAGTATAAGAGGGTGGACAGATACGCAGTATTTT	CASSIRGWTDTQYF
.	TRBV6-5	.	TRBJ2-3	TGTGCCAGCAGCCGGACTAGGGGGGATACGCAGTATTTT	CASSRTRGDTQYF
TRBD1	TRBV7-9	.	TRBJ1-2	TGTGCCAGCAGCTTGAGCCTCTCAGGACAGGGGGATGGCTACACCTTC	CASSLSLSGQGDGYTF
TRBD1	TRBV19	.	TRBJ1-5	TGTGCCAGTAGTAGACAGGGGGGTGATCAGCCCCAGCATTTT	CASSRQGGDQPQHF
.	TRBV4-3	.	TRBJ1-1	TGCGCCAGCAGCCAAGGGTCCCTAAATGAAGCTTTCTTT	CASSQGSLNEAFF
.	TRBV19	.	TRBJ1-2	TGTGCCAGTAGTCGGCTCTTTGTTAGCGACGGGTTGAAATATGGCTACACCTTC	CASSRLFVSDGLKYGYTF
TRBD1	TRBV19	.	TRBJ1-6	TGTGCCACCGCCTTTGGGACAGGAGATTCACCCCTCCACTTT	CATAFGTGDSPLHF
TRBD2	TRBV9	few	TRBJ2-3	TGTGCCAGCAGCCGCTCCGGGGGGGCAGATACGCAGTATTTT	CASSRSGGADTQYF
TRBD2	TRBV14	.	TRBJ2-1	TGTGCCAGCAGCCCTCCGGGGAGCCGGGGGGGCTGGGATGAGCAGTTCTTC	CASSPPGSRGGWDEQFF
.	TRBV11-2	.	TRBJ2-1	TGTGCCAGCAGCCACCTCGGAGCCGGGGCCTACAATGAGCAGTTCTTC	CASSHLGAGAYNEQFF
.	TRBV6-5	.	TRBJ1-2	TGTGCCAGCAGGCACTGGCGGGGGGATGGCTATGGCTACACCTTC	CASRHWRGDGYGYTF
TRBD2	TRBV6-5	once	TRBJ2-1	TGTGCCAGCGCCCTACGGCTAGCGGGTTACAATGAGCAGTTCTTC	CASALRLAGYNEQFF
.	TRBV30	.	TRBJ1-2	TGTGCCTGGGGTGACCGGGGAGGTGGCTACACCTTC	CAWGDRGGGYTF
.	TRBV15	.	TRBJ2-7	TGTGCCACCAGCAGAGATCGGTCCTACGAGCAGTACTTC	CATSRDRSYEQYF
.	TRBV5-1	.	TRBJ2-6	TGCGCCAGCAGCCCTCGGGGGGCGGGAGGGGCCAACGTCCTGACTTTC	CASSPRGAGGANVLTF
.	TRBV11-2	.	TRBJ2-1	TGTGCCAGCAGCTTAAGTTGGGGCCGAAGTGAGCAGTTCTTC	CASSLSWGRSEQFF
TRBD1	TRBV3-1/TRBV3-2	.	TRBJ1-4	TGTGCCAGCAGCCAAACAGGGGGAACTAATGAAAAACTGTTTTTT	CASSQTGGTNEKLFF
.	TRBV12-3/TRBV12-4	.	TRBJ1-6	TGTGCCAGCAGTAAAGTTGGCTCACCCCTCCACTTT	CASSKVGSPLHF
TRBD2	TRBV7-3	.	TRBJ2-1	TGTGCCAGCAGCTTAATGAGCGGGGGGGCCGATGAGCAGTTCTTC	CASSLMSGGADEQFF